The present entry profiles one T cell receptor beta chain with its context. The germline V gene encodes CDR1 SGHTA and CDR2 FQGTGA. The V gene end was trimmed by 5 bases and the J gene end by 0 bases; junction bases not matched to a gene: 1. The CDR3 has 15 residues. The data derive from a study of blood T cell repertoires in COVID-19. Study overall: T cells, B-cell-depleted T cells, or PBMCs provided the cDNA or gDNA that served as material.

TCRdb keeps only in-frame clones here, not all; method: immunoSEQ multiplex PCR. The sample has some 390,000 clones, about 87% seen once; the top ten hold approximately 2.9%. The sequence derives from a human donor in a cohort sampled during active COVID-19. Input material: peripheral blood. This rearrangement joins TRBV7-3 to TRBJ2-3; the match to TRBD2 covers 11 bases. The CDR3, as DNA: TGTGCCAGCAGCAGGACTAGCGGGAGCACAGATACGCAGTATTTT. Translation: CASSRTSGSTDTQYF.